This T cell receptor beta chain was sequenced during a study of shared clonotypes between healthy human individuals. General study results and limits: As a rule, naive subsets had a larger estimated richness than memory subsets. The small donor group covered limited genetic and exposure diversity. Among several donors, about 4.6% of naive CD4 clonotypes were found in common.

About this clone itself: Its matching antigen is unknown.

V shed 0 bases, J shed 4 bases, and the junction held 5 bases outside the gene matches. CDR3 length equals 14 residues. Germline V gene lookup returns CDR1 GTSNPN and CDR2 SVGIG (reference sequence). The table came from immunoSEQ multiplex PCR; TCRdb's copy has only in-frame clones and leaves some out. The table includes about 1.1 million clones, more than 75% detected once. Sequencing was done on a sample of memory CD4+ T cells from PBMCs. Specified subset: CD45RA-negative fraction. This chain links TRBV30 with TRBJ2-5, with 7 nucleotides matching TRBD2. This sequence originates from a man aged 18 to 35 in good health. Some clones in this sample may be carry-over from other donors' samples. CDR3 region: CAWSVLAGVETQYF. In nucleotides, the CDR3 is TGTGCCTGGAGTGTTCTGGCGGGAGTAGAGACCCAGTACTTC.